This section outlines one TCR beta chain sequence together with its context. Its antigen remains unknown. Other DNA variants within this sample encode the same CDR3. The record originates from a study of cytomegalovirus exposure and HLA in healthy donors. The PCR had 60 Vbeta and 13 Jbeta primers. Profiling relied on immunoSEQ multiplex PCR, and the TCRdb table lists in-frame clones only, not all of them. The top ten hold roughly 1.2% of the sample, which has under 150,000 clones, approximately 80% seen once. This CDR3 has 13 amino acids. Trimming left V 4 bases short and J 5 bases short, with 9 bases between. CDR1 is SGHTA and CDR2 is FQGTGA in the germline V gene. Study-level findings and limits: Reports indicate that TCR beta sequences accurately predicted the HLA-A and HLA-B alleles of most subjects. Among the sequence variants, a highly shared cluster was likely an artifact of sequencing. The productive fraction for most TCR beta V segments was about 90% or about 30% in an earlier analysis.

The receptor was derived from a girl aged 2-10 years in good health and CMV-seronegative. The chain couples TRBV7-3 to TRBJ2-1; D is uncertain. The sequencing sample was made of PBMCs. The CDR3 region is CASSSSRDNEQFF. In DNA, the CDR3 is TGTGCCAGCAGCTCCTCCCGGGACAATGAGCAGTTCTTC.